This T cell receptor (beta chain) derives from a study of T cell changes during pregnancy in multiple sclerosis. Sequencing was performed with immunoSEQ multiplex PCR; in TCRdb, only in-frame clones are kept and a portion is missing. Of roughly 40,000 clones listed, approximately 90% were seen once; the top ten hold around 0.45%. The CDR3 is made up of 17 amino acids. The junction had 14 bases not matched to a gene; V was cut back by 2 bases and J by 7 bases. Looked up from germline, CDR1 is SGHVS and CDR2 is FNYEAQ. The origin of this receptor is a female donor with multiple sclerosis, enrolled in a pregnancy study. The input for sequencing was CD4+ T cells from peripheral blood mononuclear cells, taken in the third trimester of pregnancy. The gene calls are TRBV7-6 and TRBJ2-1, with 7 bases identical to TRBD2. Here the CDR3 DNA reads TGTGCCAGCAGCTTACCGGCCAACGGGCTAGCGGCAAATGAGCAGTTCTTC. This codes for CASSLPANGLAANEQFF.